This TCR beta chain was identified during a study of blood T cell repertoires in COVID-19. J was trimmed by 4 bases and V by 3 bases; bases with no gene match: 9. The CDR3 spans 15 residues. Germline values: CDR1 SGHTA, CDR2 FQGNSA. Clones were sequenced by immunoSEQ multiplex PCR, and TCRdb holds only the in-frame ones, with some missing. The sample shows about 140,000 clones, about 83% of them seen only once. The gene calls are TRBV7-2 and TRBJ2-7; TRBD1 aligns across 7 bases. This clonotype was sampled from a woman aged 50 to 60 with acute COVID-19. The material sequenced was PBMCs or T cells enriched from blood (not recorded which). The CDR3 nucleotides are TGTGCCAGCAGCTTCGACAGGGCGAAGCCATACGAGCAGTACTTC. It translates to CASSFDRAKPYEQYF.